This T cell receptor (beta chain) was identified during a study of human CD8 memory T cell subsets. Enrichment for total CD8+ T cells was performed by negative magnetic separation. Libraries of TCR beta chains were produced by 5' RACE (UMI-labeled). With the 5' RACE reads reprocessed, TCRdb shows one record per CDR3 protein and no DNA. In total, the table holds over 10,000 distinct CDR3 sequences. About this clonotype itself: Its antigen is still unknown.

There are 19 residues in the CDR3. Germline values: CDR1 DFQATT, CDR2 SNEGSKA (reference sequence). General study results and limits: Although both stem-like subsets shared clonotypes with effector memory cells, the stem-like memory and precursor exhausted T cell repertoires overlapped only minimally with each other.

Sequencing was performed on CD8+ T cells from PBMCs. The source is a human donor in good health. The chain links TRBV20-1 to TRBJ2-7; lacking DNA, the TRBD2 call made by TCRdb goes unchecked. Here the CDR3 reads CSASLLVASGSAYSYEQYF.